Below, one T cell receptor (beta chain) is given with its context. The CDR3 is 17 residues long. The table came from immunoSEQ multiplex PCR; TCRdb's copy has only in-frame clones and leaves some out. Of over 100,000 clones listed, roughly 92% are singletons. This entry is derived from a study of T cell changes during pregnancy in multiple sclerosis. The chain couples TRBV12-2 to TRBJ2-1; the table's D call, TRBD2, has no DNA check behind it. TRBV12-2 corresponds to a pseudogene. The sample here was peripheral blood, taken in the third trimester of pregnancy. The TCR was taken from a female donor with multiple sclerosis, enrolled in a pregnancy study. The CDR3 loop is CASRLKFGGAHDNEQFF. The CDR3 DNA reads TGTGCAAGTCGCTTAAAATTCGGGGGGGCGCATGACAATGAGCAGTTCTTC.